This T cell receptor (beta chain) stems from a study of T cell repertoires in ileal Crohn's disease. Time point in this sample: neoterminal ileum biopsy at postoperative endoscopy, about 6 months after surgery. The CDR3 totals 15 residues. With 3 bases clipped from V and 9 bases from J, the junction kept 10 bases outside the gene matches. CDR1 and CDR2 from the germline V gene are SGDLS and YYNGEE. This clone has just one count. Its specificity is unknown. TCRdb keeps only in-frame clones here, not all; method: immunoSEQ multiplex PCR. The table lists about 60,000 clones, approximately 91% of them singletons, with over 2% in the top ten. Study conclusions and caveats: Endoscopic recurrence occurred in every patient whose clonality exceeded 26.8%.

The receptor comes from an adult with Crohn's disease. Material for sequencing was ileal tissue. V gene TRBV9 combines with J gene TRBJ2-2; 8 bases align to TRBD1. Here the CDR3 reads CASSDRTGSGRELFF. As DNA, the CDR3 is TGTGCCAGCAGCGACCGGACAGGGTCGGGACGGGAGCTGTTTTTT.